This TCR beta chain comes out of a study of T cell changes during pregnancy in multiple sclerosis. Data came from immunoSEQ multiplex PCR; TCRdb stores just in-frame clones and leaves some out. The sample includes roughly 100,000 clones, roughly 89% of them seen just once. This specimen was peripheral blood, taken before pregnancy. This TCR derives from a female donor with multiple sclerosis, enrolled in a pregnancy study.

DNA for the CDR3: TGTGCCAGCAGCTTTCGACAGGTGAACACCGGGGAGCTGTTTTTT. It translates to CASSFRQVNTGELFF. The chain carries TRBV7-2 and TRBJ2-2, with D perhaps TRBD1 (6 bases). The CDR3 totals 15 residues. V shed 3 bases and J shed 1 base, with 9 bases lying between them. From germline, CDR1 is SGHTA and CDR2 FQGNSA.